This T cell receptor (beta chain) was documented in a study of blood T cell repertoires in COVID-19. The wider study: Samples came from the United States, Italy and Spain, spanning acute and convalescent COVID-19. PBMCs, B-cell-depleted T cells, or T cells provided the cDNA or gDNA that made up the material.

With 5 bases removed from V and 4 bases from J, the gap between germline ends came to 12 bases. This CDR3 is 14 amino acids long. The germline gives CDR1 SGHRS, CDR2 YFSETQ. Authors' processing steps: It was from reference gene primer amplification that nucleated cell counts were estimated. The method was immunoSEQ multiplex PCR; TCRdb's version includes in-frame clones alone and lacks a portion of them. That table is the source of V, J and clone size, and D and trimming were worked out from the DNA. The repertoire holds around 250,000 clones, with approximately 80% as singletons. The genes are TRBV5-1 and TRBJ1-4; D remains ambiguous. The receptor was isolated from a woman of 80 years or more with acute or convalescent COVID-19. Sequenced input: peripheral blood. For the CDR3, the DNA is TGCGCCAGCAGACCGAATCCCGGTAATGAAAAACTGTTTTTT. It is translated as CASRPNPGNEKLFF.